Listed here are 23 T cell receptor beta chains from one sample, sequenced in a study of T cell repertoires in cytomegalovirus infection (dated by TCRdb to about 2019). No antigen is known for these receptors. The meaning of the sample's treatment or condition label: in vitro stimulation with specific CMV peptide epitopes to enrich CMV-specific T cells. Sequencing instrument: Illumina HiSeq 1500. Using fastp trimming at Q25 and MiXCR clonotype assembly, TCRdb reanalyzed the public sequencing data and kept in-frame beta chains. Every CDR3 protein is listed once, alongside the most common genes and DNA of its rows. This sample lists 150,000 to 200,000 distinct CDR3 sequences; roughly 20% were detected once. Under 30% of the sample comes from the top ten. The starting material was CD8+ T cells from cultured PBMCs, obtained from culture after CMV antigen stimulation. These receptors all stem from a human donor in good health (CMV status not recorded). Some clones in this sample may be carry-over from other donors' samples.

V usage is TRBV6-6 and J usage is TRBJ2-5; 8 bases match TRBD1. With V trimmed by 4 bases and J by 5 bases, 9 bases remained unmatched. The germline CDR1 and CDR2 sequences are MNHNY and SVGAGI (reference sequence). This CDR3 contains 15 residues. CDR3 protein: CASSSPDRVDETQYF. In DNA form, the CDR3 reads TGTGCCAGCAGTTCCCCGGACAGGGTAGATGAGACCCAGTACTTC.

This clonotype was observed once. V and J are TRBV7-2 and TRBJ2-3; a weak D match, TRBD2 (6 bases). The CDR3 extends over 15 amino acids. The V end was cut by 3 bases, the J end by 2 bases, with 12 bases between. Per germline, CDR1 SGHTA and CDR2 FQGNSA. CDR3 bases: TGTGCCAGCAGCTTCCCGGGCGGGGACACAGATACGCAGTATTTT. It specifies CASSFPGGDTDTQYF.

CDR3 protein: CASSFIIAGQGTRWGTEAFF. The DNA of the CDR3 is TGTGCCAGCAGTTTTATAATCGCCGGACAGGGGACAAGATGGGGGACTGAAGCTTTCTTT. The chain has TRBV28 and TRBJ1-1, with 9 positions matching TRBD1. This CDR3 contains 20 residues. Germline assignment: CDR1 MDHEN and CDR2 SYDVKM. Trimming cost V 3 bases and J 5 bases; bases outside gene matches: 22.

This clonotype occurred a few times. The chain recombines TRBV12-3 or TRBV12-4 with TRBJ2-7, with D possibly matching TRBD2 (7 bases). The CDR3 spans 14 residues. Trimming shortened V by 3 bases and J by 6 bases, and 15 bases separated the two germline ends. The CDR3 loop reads CASSLGGGAGEQYF. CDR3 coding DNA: TGTGCCAGCAGTTTGGGTGGGGGGGCCGGCGAGCAGTACTTC.

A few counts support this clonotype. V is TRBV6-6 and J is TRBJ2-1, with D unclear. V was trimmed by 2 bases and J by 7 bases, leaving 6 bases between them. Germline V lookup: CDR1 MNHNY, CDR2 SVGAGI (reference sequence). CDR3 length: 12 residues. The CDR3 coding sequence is TGTGCCAGCAGTTACGCTCGGAATGAGCAGTTCTTC. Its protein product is CASSYARNEQFF.

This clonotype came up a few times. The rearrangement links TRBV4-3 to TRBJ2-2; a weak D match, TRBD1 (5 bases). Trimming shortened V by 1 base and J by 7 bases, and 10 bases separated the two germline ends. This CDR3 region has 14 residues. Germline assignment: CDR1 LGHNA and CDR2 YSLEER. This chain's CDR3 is CASSQARVGGELFF. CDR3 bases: TGCGCCAGCAGCCAAGCCAGGGTGGGCGGGGAGCTGTTTTTT.

This CDR3 reads CASRRYTGGNQPQHF. DNA of the CDR3: TGTGCCAGCAGAAGGTATACAGGGGGCAATCAGCCCCAGCATTTT. The chain recombines TRBV5-6 with TRBJ1-5, with 7 bases matching TRBD1. CDR1 and CDR2 (germline): SGHDT, YYEEEE. V lost 5 bases to trimming and J lost 2 bases; unmatched junction nucleotides: 7. The length of the CDR3 is 15 residues.

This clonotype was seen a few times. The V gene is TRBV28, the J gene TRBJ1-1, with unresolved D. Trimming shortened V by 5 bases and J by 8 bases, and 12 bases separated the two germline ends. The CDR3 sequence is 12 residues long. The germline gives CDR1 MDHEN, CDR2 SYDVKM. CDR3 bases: TGTGCCAGCAGTCCGGGGTCGGAGGAAGCTTTCTTT. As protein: CASSPGSEEAFF.

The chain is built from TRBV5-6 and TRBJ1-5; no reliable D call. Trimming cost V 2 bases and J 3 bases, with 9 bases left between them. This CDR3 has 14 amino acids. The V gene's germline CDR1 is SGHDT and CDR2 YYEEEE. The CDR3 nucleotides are TGTGCCAGCAGCTTTCTGCACCACAATCAGCCCCAGCATTTT. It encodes CASSFLHHNQPQHF.

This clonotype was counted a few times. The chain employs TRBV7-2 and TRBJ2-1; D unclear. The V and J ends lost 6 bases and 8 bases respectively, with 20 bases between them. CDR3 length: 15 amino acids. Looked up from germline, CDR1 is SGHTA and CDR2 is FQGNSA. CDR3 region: CASSSGPRRRDEQFF. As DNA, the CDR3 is TGTGCCAGCAGTTCCGGGCCGAGGCGTCGGGATGAGCAGTTCTTC. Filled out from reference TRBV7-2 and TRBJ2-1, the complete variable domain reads GAGVSQSPSNKVTEKGKDVELRCDPISGHTALYWYRQSLGQGLEFLIYFQGNSAPDKSGLPSDRFSAERTGGSVSTLTIQRTQQEDSAVYLCASSSGPRRRDEQFFGPGTRLTVL.

The CDR3 loop is CASSQEAGNQPQHF. DNA of the CDR3: TGCGCCAGCAGCCAAGAGGCAGGGAATCAGCCCCAGCATTTT. The chain has TRBV4-1 and TRBJ1-5, with a tentative D call TRBD1 (5 bases). Trimming removed 0 bases from V and 4 bases from J, with 7 bases in between. CDR3 length: 14 residues. CDR1 and CDR2 (germline): MGHRA, YSYEKL.

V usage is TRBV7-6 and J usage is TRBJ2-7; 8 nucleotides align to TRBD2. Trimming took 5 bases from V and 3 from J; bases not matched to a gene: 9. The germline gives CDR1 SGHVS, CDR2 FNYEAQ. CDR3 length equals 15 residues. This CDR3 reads CASSPPGGGNYEQYF. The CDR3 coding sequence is TGTGCCAGCAGCCCACCCGGCGGGGGGAACTACGAGCAGTACTTC.

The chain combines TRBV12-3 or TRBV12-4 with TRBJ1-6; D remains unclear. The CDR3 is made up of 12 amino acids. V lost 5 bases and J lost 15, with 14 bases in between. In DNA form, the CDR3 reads TGTGCCAGCAGTAGGTCTAAACTGGGCCTCCACTTT. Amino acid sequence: CASSRSKLGLHF.

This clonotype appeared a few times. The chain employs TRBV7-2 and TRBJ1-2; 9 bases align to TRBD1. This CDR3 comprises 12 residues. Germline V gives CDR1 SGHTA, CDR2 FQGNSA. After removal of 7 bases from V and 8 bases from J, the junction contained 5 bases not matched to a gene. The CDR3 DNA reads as TGTGCCAGCACGGGACAGGGAGGCGGCTACACCTTC. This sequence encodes CASTGQGGGYTF. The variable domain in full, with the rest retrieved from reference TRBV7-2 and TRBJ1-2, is GAGVSQSPSNKVTEKGKDVELRCDPISGHTALYWYRQSLGQGLEFLIYFQGNSAPDKSGLPSDRFSAERTGGSVSTLTIQRTQQEDSAVYLCASTGQGGGYTFGSGTRLTVV.

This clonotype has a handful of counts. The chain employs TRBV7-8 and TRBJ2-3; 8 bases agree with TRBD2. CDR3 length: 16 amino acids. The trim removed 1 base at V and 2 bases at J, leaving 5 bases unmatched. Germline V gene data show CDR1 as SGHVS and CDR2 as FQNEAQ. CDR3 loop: CASSLDERGNTDTQYF. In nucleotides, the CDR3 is TGTGCCAGCAGCTTAGATGAGCGGGGGAACACAGATACGCAGTATTTT. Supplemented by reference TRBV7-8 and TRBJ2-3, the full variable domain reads GAGVSQSPRYKVAKRGQDVALRCDPISGHVSLFWYQQALGQGPEFLTYFQNEAQLDKSGLPSDRFFAERPEGSVSTLKIQRTQQEDSAVYLCASSLDERGNTDTQYFGPGTRLTVL.

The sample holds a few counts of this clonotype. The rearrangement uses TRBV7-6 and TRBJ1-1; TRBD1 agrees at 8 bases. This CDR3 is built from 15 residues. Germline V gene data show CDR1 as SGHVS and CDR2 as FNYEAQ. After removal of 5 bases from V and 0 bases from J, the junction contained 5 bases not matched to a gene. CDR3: CASSETGEVNTEAFF. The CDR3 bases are TGTGCCAGCAGCGAGACAGGGGAGGTGAACACTGAAGCTTTCTTT.

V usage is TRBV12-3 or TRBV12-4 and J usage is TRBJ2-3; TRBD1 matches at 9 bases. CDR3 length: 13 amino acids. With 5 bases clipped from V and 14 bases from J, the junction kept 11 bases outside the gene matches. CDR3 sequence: CASSTSGQGQGYF. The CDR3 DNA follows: TGTGCCAGCAGTACATCGGGACAGGGCCAGGGGTATTTT.

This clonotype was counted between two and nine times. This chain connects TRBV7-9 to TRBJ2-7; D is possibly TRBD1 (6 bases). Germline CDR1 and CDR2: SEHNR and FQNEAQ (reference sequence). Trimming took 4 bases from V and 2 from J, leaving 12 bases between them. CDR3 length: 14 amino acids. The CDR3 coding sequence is TGTGCCAGCAGCTCGACGGACAGAGCCTACGAGCAGTACTTC. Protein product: CASSSTDRAYEQYF. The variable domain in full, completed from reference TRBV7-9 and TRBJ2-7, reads DTGVSQNPRHKITKRGQNVTFRCDPISEHNRLYWYRQTLGQGPEFLTYFQNEAQLEKSRLLSDRFSAERPKGSFSTLEIQRTEQGDSAMYLCASSSTDRAYEQYFGPGTRLTVT.

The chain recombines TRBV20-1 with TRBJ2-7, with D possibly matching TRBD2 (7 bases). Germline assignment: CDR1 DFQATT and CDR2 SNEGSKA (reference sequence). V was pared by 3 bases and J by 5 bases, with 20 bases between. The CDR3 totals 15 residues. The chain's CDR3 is CSARKRGGAAHEQYF. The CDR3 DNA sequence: TGCAGTGCTAGGAAGAGGGGGGGCGCGGCCCACGAGCAGTACTTC.

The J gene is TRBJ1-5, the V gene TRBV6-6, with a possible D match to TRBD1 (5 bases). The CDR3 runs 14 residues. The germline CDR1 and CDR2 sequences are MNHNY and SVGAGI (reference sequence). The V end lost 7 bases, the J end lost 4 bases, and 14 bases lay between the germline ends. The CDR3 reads CASIPGTRNQPQHF. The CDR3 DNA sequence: TGTGCCAGCATTCCCGGGACGAGAAATCAGCCCCAGCATTTT.

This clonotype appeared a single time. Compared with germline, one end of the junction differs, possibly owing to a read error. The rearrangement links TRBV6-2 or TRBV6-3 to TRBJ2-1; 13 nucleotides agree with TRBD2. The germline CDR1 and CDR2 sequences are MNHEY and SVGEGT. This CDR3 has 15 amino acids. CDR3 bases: TGTGCAAGCAGGTCACTAGCGGGGGGGCACAATGAGCAGTTCTTC. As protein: CASRSLAGGHNEQFF.

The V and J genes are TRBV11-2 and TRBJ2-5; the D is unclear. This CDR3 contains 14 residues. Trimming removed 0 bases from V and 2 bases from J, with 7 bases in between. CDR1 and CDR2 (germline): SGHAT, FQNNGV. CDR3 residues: CASSLDRFQETQYF. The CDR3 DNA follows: TGTGCCAGCAGCTTAGACCGTTTTCAAGAGACCCAGTACTTC. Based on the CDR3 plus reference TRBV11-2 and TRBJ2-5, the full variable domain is EAGVAQSPRYKIIEKRQSVAFWCNPISGHATLYWYQQILGQGPKLLIQFQNNGVVDDSQLPKDRFSAERLKGVDSTLKIQPAKLEDSAVYLCASSLDRFQETQYFGPGTRLLVL.

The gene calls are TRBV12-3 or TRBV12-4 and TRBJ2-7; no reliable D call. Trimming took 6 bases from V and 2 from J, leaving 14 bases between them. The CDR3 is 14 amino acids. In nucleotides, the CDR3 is TGTGCCAGCAGCCCACACGAAGCGACCTACGAGCAGTACTTC. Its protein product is CASSPHEATYEQYF.